Below, 30 T cell receptor beta chains from the same sample are listed, as sequenced in a study of prognosis after radiotherapy for stage I lung cancer. Two-round multiplex PCR amplified TCR beta CDR3 from genomic DNA. Round-one PCR had primers specific to each TRBV and TRBJ gene. Using its own MiXCR run on the multiplex PCR reads, TCRdb lists one record per CDR3 protein. The sample contains 13,000 to 15,000 distinct CDR3 sequences, roughly 31% of which appear only once. The sequencing here drew on PBMCs, taken before or after stereotactic body radiation therapy (not recorded which). These receptors all stem from a donor of 50 years or more with non-small cell lung cancer.

There are many counts of this clonotype. The rearrangement joins TRBV29-1 to TRBJ2-3; D ambiguous. Trimming removed 4 bases from V and 1 base from J, with 9 bases in between. Per the germline V gene, CDR1 is SQVTM and CDR2 is ANQGSEA. This CDR3 comprises 13 residues. This CDR3 is CSVGSGGTDTQYF. CDR3 coding DNA: TGCAGCGTTGGATCAGGTGGCACAGATACGCAGTATTTT.

This clonotype was observed a single time. Given a far larger clone just one base away, this is likely a sequencing read error. The chain links TRBV6-4 to TRBJ2-3, with D perhaps matching TRBD1 or TRBD2 (5 bases each). Germline V lookup: CDR1 MRHNA, CDR2 SNTAGT. The CDR3 totals 13 residues. Trimming took 6 bases from V and 4 from J, leaving 11 bases between them. CDR3 DNA: TGTGCCAGCAGGCCCCGGGGCGCAGATACGCAGTATTTT. Its translation: CASRPRGADTQYF.

This clonotype is medium-sized within its sample. DNA for the CDR3: TGTGCCAGCAGTCCTGGACTAGCGGGAGTTGGGCTAGGAATTAATGAGCAGTTCTTC. Amino acids: CASSPGLAGVGLGINEQFF. J is TRBJ2-1 and V is TRBV28, with TRBD2 matching 13 bases. Germline values: CDR1 MDHEN, CDR2 SYDVKM. The CDR3 loop spans 19 amino acids. The junction had 17 bases not matched to a gene; V was cut back by 5 bases and J by 7 bases.

This clonotype counts as medium-sized (0.01 to 0.1%). The chain combines TRBV5-1 with TRBJ2-7, with a weak D call TRBD2 (6 bases). The CDR3 spans 13 residues. Germline assignment: CDR1 SGHRS and CDR2 YFSETQ. V lost 7 bases to trimming and J lost 3 bases, with 14 bases between them. CDR3 DNA: TGCGCCAGCGGGAGGCAAGAGAGCTACGAGCAGTACTTC. It codes for CASGRQESYEQYF. The variable domain in full, with the rest retrieved from reference TRBV5-1 and TRBJ2-7, is KAGVTQTPRYLIKTRGQQVTLSCSPISGHRSVSWYQQTPGQGLQFLFEYFSETQRNKGNFPGRFSGRQFSNSRSEMNVSTLELGDSALYLCASGRQESYEQYFGPGTRLTVT.

In this sample, this clonotype is medium-sized. The rearrangement links TRBV12-3 or TRBV12-4 to TRBJ2-7; 7 bases line up with TRBD1. Germline trimming cut 7 bases from V and 0 bases from J; bases unmatched to any gene: 9. CDR3 length equals 15 residues. The CDR3 DNA follows: TGTGCCAGCACCAGAGGGACAGTGAGCTCCTACGAGCAGTACTTC. Amino acid sequence: CASTRGTVSSYEQYF.

This clonotype was found many times. This chain uses TRBV6-4 with TRBJ1-4; tentative D call: TRBD1 (6 bases). Germline V gene data show CDR1 as MRHNA and CDR2 as SNTAGT. Trimming stripped 5 bases from V and 8 bases from J, with 12 bases between. This CDR3 is 13 amino acids long. The CDR3 is CASSLDSQEKLFF. Written as DNA, the CDR3 is TGTGCCAGCAGTTTGGACAGTCAAGAAAAACTGTTTTTT.

The chain has TRBV24-1 and TRBJ2-1, with TRBD1 identical over 8 bases. There are 15 residues in the CDR3. Per germline, CDR1 KGHDR and CDR2 SFDVKD. The ends lost 4 bases at V and 10 bases at J; junction bases unmatched: 11. The CDR3 is CATSDRGTGKGEQFF. The CDR3 DNA reads as TGTGCCACCAGTGACCGAGGGACAGGTAAGGGGGAGCAGTTCTTC.

V usage is TRBV12-3 or TRBV12-4 and J usage is TRBJ2-7; 9 bases agree with TRBD2. J gave up 5 bases and V 2 bases, and 7 bases lay outside the gene matches. This CDR3 has 15 residues. The CDR3 nucleotides are TGTGCCAGCAGTTTATCGGGGACTAGCCCCCACGAGCAGTACGTC. Encoded protein: CASSLSGTSPHEQYV.

This clonotype was seen ten or more times. The chain recombines TRBV12-5 with TRBJ2-1, with D tentatively TRBD1 (6 bases). Germline assignment: CDR1 LGHNT and CDR2 FRNRAP. The CDR3 is made up of 14 amino acids. V lost 7 bases and J 2 bases, leaving 12 bases between the germline ends. CDR3 DNA: TGTGCTAGTGCCCCGGGACAAGCCTACAATGAGCAGTTCTTC. Translated: CASAPGQAYNEQFF.

In this sample, this clonotype is medium-sized. The J gene is TRBJ2-3, the V gene TRBV28; D is unclear. The CDR3 has 16 residues. The V gene lost 2 bases and the J gene lost 4 bases, with 16 bases spanning the gap. Germline CDR1 reads MDHEN; CDR2 reads SYDVKM. CDR3 sequence: CASSLMLRNFPDTQYF. CDR3 coding DNA: TGTGCCAGCAGTTTAATGTTGAGGAACTTCCCAGATACGCAGTATTTT.

This clonotype was seen at least ten times. With a much larger clone just one base away, this may be a read error. It is likely a read error, because the conserved phenylalanine at the end of the CDR3 is missing. No DNA is shown, since the ends of the CDR3 on it are uncertain; the CDR3 is the one TCRdb lists. The chain couples TRBV3-1 to TRBJ1-3; the table's D call, TRBD1, was not checked against the DNA. The CDR3 spans 13 residues, counting both ends. Germline loops: CDR1 LGHDT, CDR2 YNNKEL (reference sequence). CDR3 loop: CASSQDRRGTFYL.

For this clonotype: The germline gene is not matched at one end of the junction; a read error may be the cause. CDR3 region: CASMAPNSPLYF. CDR3 nucleotides: TGTGCCAGCATGGCCCCCAATTCACCCCTCTACTTT. The J gene is TRBJ1-6, the V gene TRBV9; unclear D gene. CDR1 is SGDLS and CDR2 is YYNGEE in the germline V gene. The CDR3 sequence is 12 residues long.

With regard to this clonotype: The junction and the germline gene differ at one end; a read error may be behind it. J is TRBJ2-6 and V is TRBV28; possibly TRBD1 or TRBD2 for D (6 bases each). This CDR3 has 13 residues. Germline values: CDR1 MDHEN, CDR2 SYDVKM. In nucleotides, the CDR3 is TGTGCCCACCGGGGGCCTGTGGCCAACGCCCTGACTTTC. Its translation is CAHRGPVANALTF.

Comment on this clonotype: A junction end diverges from the germline sequence, so it may reflect a read error. This chain connects TRBV24-1 to TRBJ2-3; 9 nucleotides align to TRBD2. CDR1 and CDR2 (germline): KGHDR, SFDVKD. This CDR3 comprises 18 residues. The CDR3 reads CATSDRLAEGSSTDTQYF. CDR3 sequence (DNA): TGTGCCACAAGTGATCGACTAGCGGAAGGTTCTAGCACAGATACGCAGTATTTT.

This clonotype appeared many times. The chain recombines TRBV7-2 with TRBJ2-1, with D hard to call. The germline V gene encodes CDR1 SGHTA and CDR2 FQGNSA. The V end lost 8 bases, the J end lost 4 bases, and 9 bases lay between the germline ends. The CDR3 runs 12 residues. The CDR3 loop reads CASQKAYNEQFF. The CDR3 DNA is TGTGCCAGCCAAAAGGCGTACAATGAGCAGTTCTTC.

The rearrangement links TRBV5-4 to TRBJ2-6; 7 positions match TRBD1. The CDR3 totals 17 residues. V dropped 5 bases and J dropped 1; count of bases not matched to a gene: 9. CDR1 is SGHNT and CDR2 is YYREEE in the germline V gene (reference sequence). The CDR3 region is CASRRDRVGSGANVLTF. CDR3 DNA sequence: TGTGCCAGCAGACGCGACAGGGTGGGGTCTGGGGCCAACGTCCTGACTTTC. The full variable domain, with the rest looked up from reference TRBV5-4 and TRBJ2-6, is ETGVTQSPTHLIKTRGQQVTLRCSSQSGHNTVSWYQQALGQGPQFIFQYYREEENGRGNFPPRFSGLQFPNYSSELNVNALELDDSALYLCASRRDRVGSGANVLTFGAGSRLTVL.

This clonotype appeared many times. V is TRBV20-1 and J is TRBJ1-1; TRBD1 matches 7 bases. V dropped 0 bases and J dropped 1; count of bases not matched to a gene: 2. In germline, CDR1 is DFQATT, CDR2 SNEGSKA (reference sequence). The CDR3 spans 14 residues. The CDR3 DNA is TGCAGTGCTAGAGAAGGGACAGCGAACACTGAAGCTTTCTTT. This gives the protein CSAREGTANTEAFF.

This clonotype is medium-sized in the sample. The chain combines TRBV5-1 with TRBJ2-1; 11 bases line up with TRBD1. The CDR3 extends over 16 amino acids. CDR1 is SGHRS and CDR2 is YFSETQ in the germline V gene. The J segment lost 8 bases and the V segment lost 4 bases, leaving 11 bases of the junction unmatched. CDR3 bases: TGCGCCAGCAGCCAAGCTTCCGGGACAGGGGGGCATGAGCAGTTCTTC. Residues: CASSQASGTGGHEQFF.

Concerning this clonotype itself: A junction boundary mismatches the germline segment, possibly from a read error. The rearrangement links TRBV5-1 to TRBJ2-7; weak D call: TRBD1 (6 bases). The CDR3 spans 13 residues. Germline CDR1 SGHRS, CDR2 YFSETQ. Written as DNA, the CDR3 is TGCGCCGGCAGCCTCGGACAGTACTACGAGCAGTACTTC. Translated: CAGSLGQYYEQYF. The full variable domain, its missing parts supplied by reference TRBV5-1 and TRBJ2-7, is KAGVTQTPRYLIKTRGQQVTLSCSPISGHRSVSWYQQTPGQGLQFLFEYFSETQRNKGNFPGRFSGRQFSNSRSEMNVSTLELGDSALYLCAGSLGQYYEQYFGPGTRLTVT.

In its sample, this clonotype is medium-sized. The chain uses TRBV20-1 and TRBJ2-3; TRBD2 aligns across 9 bases. J lost 1 base, V lost 2 bases, and 4 bases had no gene match. This CDR3 is built from 15 residues. Germline V gene lookup returns CDR1 DFQATT and CDR2 SNEGSKA (reference sequence). CDR3 region: CSARRAGGGTDTQYF. CDR3 in DNA: TGCAGTGCTAGACGGGCGGGAGGGGGCACAGATACGCAGTATTTT.

In its sample, this clonotype ranks as medium-sized. V and J are TRBV6-1 and TRBJ2-6; D gene uncertain. The V end was cut by 5 bases, the J end by 0 bases, with 8 bases between. Germline lookup yields CDR1 MNHNS and CDR2 SASEGT. The CDR3 is made up of 15 amino acids. CDR3 sequence (DNA): TGTGCCAGCAGTCTATCTTACTCTGGGGCCAACGTCCTGACTTTC. Amino acids: CASSLSYSGANVLTF.

This clonotype was detected ten times or more. The genes are TRBV5-1 and TRBJ2-7; a possible D gene is TRBD1 (6 bases). Per germline, CDR1 SGHRS and CDR2 YFSETQ. The CDR3 totals 14 residues. The ends were cut back, 5 bases at V and 3 bases at J, with 15 bases in the middle. The CDR3 nucleotides are TGCGCCAGCAGGCCGTCCCAGGGGCTCTACGAGCAGTACTTC. Translating gives CASRPSQGLYEQYF.

Regarding this clonotype: Possible read error: a much larger clone is one base away. J is TRBJ2-3 and V is TRBV7-6, with TRBD2 identical over 7 bases. There are 16 residues in the CDR3. The V gene end was trimmed by 3 bases and the J gene end by 5 bases; junction bases not matched to a gene: 11. Germline V gene lookup returns CDR1 SGHVS and CDR2 FNYEAQ. This CDR3 reads CASSFLTSPLGDTQYF. The CDR3 DNA sequence: TGTGCCAGCAGCTTTCTGACTAGCCCCCTTGGAGATACGCAGTATTTT.

DNA for the CDR3: TGTGCCACCAGCAGAGACCCGAGACCTCAAGAGACCCAGTACTTC. It codes for CATSRDPRPQETQYF. The V call is TRBV15, the J call TRBJ2-5; D remains ambiguous. The germline V gene has CDR1 LNHNV and CDR2 YYDKDF (reference sequence). V dropped 0 bases and J dropped 2 bases, with 10 bases sitting between them. CDR3 length: 15 amino acids.

This clonotype appeared many times. This chain connects TRBV5-1 to TRBJ1-2, with 12 bases matching TRBD1. J was trimmed by 4 bases and V by 4 bases; bases with no gene match: 8. CDR1 is SGHRS, CDR2 YFSETQ, per germline. The CDR3 is made up of 16 amino acids. Written as DNA, the CDR3 is TGCGCCAGCAGCCTCCCCGGGACAGGGGGCGGCTATGGCTACACCTTC. Translation: CASSLPGTGGGYGYTF.

The sample holds many counts of this clonotype. The chain joins TRBV5-7 to TRBJ2-2; a possible D gene is TRBD1 (6 bases). TRBV5-7 is treated as an ORF (open reading frame) with a function not yet certain. This CDR3 is built from 18 residues. V was clipped by 2 bases and J by 2 bases, with 19 bases between them. CDR3 DNA sequence: TGTGCCAGCAGCTTCCCCCACAGGGCCGAGATTAACACCGGGGAGCTGTTTTTT. Protein: CASSFPHRAEINTGELFF.

This clonotype was detected ten times or more. The CDR3 region is CASSVLTGSDTGELFF. CDR3 in DNA: TGTGCCAGCAGCGTTTTGACAGGGTCGGACACCGGGGAGCTGTTTTTT. The chain combines TRBV9 with TRBJ2-2, with TRBD1 matching 7 bases. The length of the CDR3 is 16 residues. Germline CDR1 reads SGDLS; CDR2 reads YYNGEE. The J segment lost 3 bases and the V segment lost 2 bases, leaving 7 bases of the junction unmatched. The full variable domain, its missing parts supplied by reference TRBV9 and TRBJ2-2, is DSGVTQTPKHLITATGQRVTLRCSPRSGDLSVYWYQQSLDQGLQFLIQYYNGEERAKGNILERFSAQQFPDLHSELNLSSLELGDSALYFCASSVLTGSDTGELFFGEGSRLTVL.

This clonotype was counted many times. V usage is TRBV12-3 or TRBV12-4 and J usage is TRBJ2-6; D is ambiguous. The CDR3 has 14 residues. V lost 3 bases and J lost 3, with 6 bases in between. The CDR3 spells CASSLAIGANVLTF. The CDR3 nucleotides are TGTGCCAGCAGTTTGGCCATTGGGGCCAACGTCCTGACTTTC.

This clonotype was seen many times. The rearrangement joins TRBV6-1 to TRBJ2-7; D is perhaps TRBD2 (6 bases). The V end lost 6 bases, the J end lost 6 bases, and 18 bases lay between the germline ends. CDR1 is MNHNS, CDR2 SASEGT, per germline. The CDR3 sequence is 14 residues long. The CDR3 DNA reads TGTGCCAGCAGGGTAACGGGCGGGACTGTCGAGCAGTACTTC. Translation: CASRVTGGTVEQYF.

This chain connects TRBV3-1 to TRBJ2-1; possibly TRBD1 or TRBD2 for D (6 bases each). This CDR3 contains 15 residues. CDR1 is LGHDT and CDR2 is YNNKEL in the germline V gene (reference sequence). Trimming took off 1 base at V and 9 bases at J, with 16 bases between the two ends. Written as DNA, the CDR3 is TGTGCCAGCAGCCAAGGAAAAGGGGGGCCAAGTGAGCAGTTCTTC. It codes for CASSQGKGGPSEQFF.